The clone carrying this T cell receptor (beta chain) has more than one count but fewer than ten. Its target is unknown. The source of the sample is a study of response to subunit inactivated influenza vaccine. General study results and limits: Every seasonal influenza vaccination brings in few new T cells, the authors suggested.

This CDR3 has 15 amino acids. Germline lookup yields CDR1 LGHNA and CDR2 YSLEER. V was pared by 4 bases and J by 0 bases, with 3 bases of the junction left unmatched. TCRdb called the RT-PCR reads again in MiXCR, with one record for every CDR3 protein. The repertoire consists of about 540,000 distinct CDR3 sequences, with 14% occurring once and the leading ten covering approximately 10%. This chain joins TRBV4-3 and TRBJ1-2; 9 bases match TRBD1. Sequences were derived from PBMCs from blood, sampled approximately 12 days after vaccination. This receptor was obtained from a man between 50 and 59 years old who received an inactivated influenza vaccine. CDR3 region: CASSPWTGANYGYTF. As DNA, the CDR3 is TGCGCCAGCAGCCCCTGGACAGGGGCTAACTATGGCTACACCTTC.